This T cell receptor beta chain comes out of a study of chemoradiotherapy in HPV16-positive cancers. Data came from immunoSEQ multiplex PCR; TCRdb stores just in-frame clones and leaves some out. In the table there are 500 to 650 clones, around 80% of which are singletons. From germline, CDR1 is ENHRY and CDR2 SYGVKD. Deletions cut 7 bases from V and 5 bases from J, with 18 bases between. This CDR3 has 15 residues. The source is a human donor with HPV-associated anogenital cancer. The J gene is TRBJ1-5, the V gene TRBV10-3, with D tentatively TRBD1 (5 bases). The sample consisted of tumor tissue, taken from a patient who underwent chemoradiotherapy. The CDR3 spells CAIKDSGDTDQPQHF. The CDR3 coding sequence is TGTGCCATCAAAGACTCGGGGGATACGGATCAGCCCCAGCATTTT.